What follows are 5 T cell receptor beta chains derived from one specimen sequenced in a study of OX40 agonist ivuxolimab in advanced cancers. Profiled with immunoSEQ multiplex PCR; TCRdb holds only in-frame clones, not every one. The table has tens of thousands of clones, 70% to 80% seen once. This specimen was CD4+ or CD8+ T cells sorted from blood, taken in a trial of the OX40 agonist ivuxolimab. The receptors were gathered from an adult with an advanced solid tumor such as melanoma, head and neck, liver or kidney cancer.

V and J are TRBV6-5 and TRBJ1-3, with no clear D. The length of the CDR3 is 14 residues. The V gene's germline CDR1 is MNHEY and CDR2 SVGAGI. Trimming left V 3 bases short and J 0 bases short, with 6 bases between. In DNA form, the CDR3 reads TGTGCCAGCAGTTATGGGATCTCTGGAAACACCATATATTTT. Amino acids: CASSYGISGNTIYF.

The rearrangement uses TRBV7-2 and TRBJ1-4, with TRBD1 as a possible D gene (6 bases). This CDR3 contains 18 residues. CDR1 and CDR2 (germline): SGHTA, FQGNSA. The V end lost 0 bases, the J end lost 2 bases, and 16 bases lay between the germline ends. DNA of the CDR3: TGTGCCAGCAGCTTAGCGGGAGGGGGGAGCTCGACTAATGAAAAACTGTTTTTT. This codes for CASSLAGGGSSTNEKLFF.

This clone occurred a few times. The chain links TRBV7-9 to TRBJ1-2; weak D call: TRBD1 (5 bases). Looked up from germline, CDR1 is SEHNR and CDR2 is FQNEAQ (reference sequence). The CDR3 loop spans 14 amino acids. Trimming removed 1 base from V and 7 bases from J, with 13 bases in between. The CDR3, as DNA: TGTGCCAGCAGCTTAGATTCAGGGTTTGGTGGCTACACCTTC. Its protein is CASSLDSGFGGYTF.

This clone has just one count. This chain's CDR3 is CASHKLGTDYEQFF. The CDR3 nucleotides read TGTGCCAGTCATAAACTCGGCACAGACTATGAGCAGTTCTTC. The rearrangement uses TRBV19 and TRBJ2-1; D is ambiguous. The CDR3 runs to 14 residues. Germline values: CDR1 LNHDA, CDR2 SQIVND (reference sequence). Trimming removed 8 bases at V and 8 bases at J, with 19 bases between.

By share, this clone counts as medium-sized. The V and J genes are TRBV7-6 and TRBJ2-7; a weak D match, TRBD2 (5 bases). Germline V gene data show CDR1 as SGHVS and CDR2 as FNYEAQ. V was shortened by 5 bases and J by 6 bases, with 14 bases between the two germline ends. This CDR3 is 13 amino acids long. CDR3 bases: TGTGCCAGCAGCCGGCCCCTCGCGGGCGAGCAGTACTTC. Its translation is CASSRPLAGEQYF.